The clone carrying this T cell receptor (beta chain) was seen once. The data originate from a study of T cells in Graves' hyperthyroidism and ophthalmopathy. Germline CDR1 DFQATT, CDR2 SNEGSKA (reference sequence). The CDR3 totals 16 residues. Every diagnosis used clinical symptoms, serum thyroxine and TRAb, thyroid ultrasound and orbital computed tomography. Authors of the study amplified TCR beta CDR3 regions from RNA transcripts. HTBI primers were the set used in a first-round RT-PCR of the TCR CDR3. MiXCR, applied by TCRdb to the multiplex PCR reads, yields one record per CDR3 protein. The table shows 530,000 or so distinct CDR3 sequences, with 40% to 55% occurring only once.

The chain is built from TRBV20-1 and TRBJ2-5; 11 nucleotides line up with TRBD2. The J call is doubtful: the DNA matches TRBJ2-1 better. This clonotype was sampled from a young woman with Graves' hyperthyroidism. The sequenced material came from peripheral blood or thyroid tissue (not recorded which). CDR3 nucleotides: TGCAGTGCTGGAGTTTCCACTAGCGGGAGTTCGAATGAGCAGTTCTTC. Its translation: CSAGVSTSGSSNEQFF.